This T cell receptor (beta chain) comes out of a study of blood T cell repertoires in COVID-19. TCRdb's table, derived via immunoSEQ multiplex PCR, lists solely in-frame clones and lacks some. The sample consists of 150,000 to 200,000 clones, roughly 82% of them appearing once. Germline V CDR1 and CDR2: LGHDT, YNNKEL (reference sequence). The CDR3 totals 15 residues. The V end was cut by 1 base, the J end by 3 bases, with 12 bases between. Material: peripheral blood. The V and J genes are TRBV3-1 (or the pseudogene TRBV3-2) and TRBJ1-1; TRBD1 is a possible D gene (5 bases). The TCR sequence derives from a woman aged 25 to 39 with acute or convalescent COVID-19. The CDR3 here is CASSQGPQGYTEAFF. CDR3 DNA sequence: TGTGCCAGCAGCCAAGGTCCCCAGGGCTACACTGAAGCTTTCTTT.